The clone carrying this TCR delta chain qualifies as medium-sized. Its antigen is as yet unknown. The sample comes from a study of gammadelta T cells in human blood. The study, taken as a whole, reports: Microbial exposure appeared to drive polyclonal γδ T cell expansion after birth.

Trimming removed 0 bases from V and 1 base from J, with 12 bases in between. This CDR3 has 16 amino acids. Germline values: CDR1 TSWWSYY, CDR2 QGS. TCRdb fed the RT-PCR reads into CATT to redo clone calling. The profile covers about 1,200 delta-chain clones, with approximately 9.7% appearing a single time and about 7% taken by the ten largest. This chain connects TRDV1 to TRDJ1; D is unresolved. The sequence derives from a human donor. Sequencing was done on a sample of non-Vgamma9Vdelta2 gamma-delta T cells from infant blood. The CDR3 coding sequence is TGTGCTCTTGGGGAACTTGCGGCCCAGTCCACCGATAAACTCATCTTT. It specifies CALGELAAQSTDKLIF.